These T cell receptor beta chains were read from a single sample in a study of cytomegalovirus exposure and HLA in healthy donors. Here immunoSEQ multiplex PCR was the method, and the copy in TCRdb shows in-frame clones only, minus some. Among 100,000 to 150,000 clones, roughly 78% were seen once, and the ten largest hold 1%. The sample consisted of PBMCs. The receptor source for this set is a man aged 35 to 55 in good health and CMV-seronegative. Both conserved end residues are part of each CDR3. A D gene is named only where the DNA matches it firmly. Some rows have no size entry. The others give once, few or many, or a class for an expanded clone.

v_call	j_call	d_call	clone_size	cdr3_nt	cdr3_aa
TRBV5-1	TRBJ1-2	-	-	TGCGCCAGCAGCCCGGACAGATCCTATGGCTACACCTTC	CASSPDRSYGYTF
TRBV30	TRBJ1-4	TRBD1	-	TGTGCCTGGAGTGTAACAGGGGGTGAAAAACTGTTTTTT	CAWSVTGGEKLFF
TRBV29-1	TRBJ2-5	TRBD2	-	TGCAGCGTTATCACATCCCGGACTAGCGGGAGGGAGACCCAGTACTTC	CSVITSRTSGRETQYF
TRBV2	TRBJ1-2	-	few	TGTGCCACCTTAACGGACAGCTACAATGGCTACACCTTC	CATLTDSYNGYTF
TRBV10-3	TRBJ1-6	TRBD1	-	TGTGTCCCCGGTCAGGGGGCGTATTCACCCCTCCACTTT	CVPGQGAYSPLHF
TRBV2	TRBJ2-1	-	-	TGTGCCAGCAGTGGAGATAGGGGCAGGGAGCAGTTCTTC	CASSGDRGREQFF
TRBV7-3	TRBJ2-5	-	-	TGTGCCAGCAGCCAGAACGGGGGACAAGAGACCCAGTACTTC	CASSQNGGQETQYF
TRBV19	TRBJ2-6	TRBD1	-	TGTGCCAGTACAGGACAGGGGGAACCTGGGGCCAACGTCCTGACTTTC	CASTGQGEPGANVLTF
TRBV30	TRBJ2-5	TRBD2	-	TGTGCCTGGAGTGTACTAGAGGGAGGGCTGGTTTACTTC	CAWSVLEGGLVYF
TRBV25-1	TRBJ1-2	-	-	TGTGCCAGCACCCCGGCAGCCCTGGAGTCTTCTAATGGCTACACCTTC	CASTPAALESSNGYTF
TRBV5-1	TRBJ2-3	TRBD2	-	TGCGCCAGCAGCTTACCGGGACTAGCGGGAAGCACAGATACGCAGTATTTT	CASSLPGLAGSTDTQYF
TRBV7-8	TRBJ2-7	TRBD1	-	TGTGCCAGCACCGACCTGAGACAGGGGAGCTCCTACGAGCAGTACTTC	CASTDLRQGSSYEQYF
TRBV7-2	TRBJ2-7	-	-	TGTGCCAGCAGCGACGGGAGTGCCGAGCAGTACTTC	CASSDGSAEQYF
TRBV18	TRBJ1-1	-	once	TGTGCCAGCTCACCACGGAGGGAGAACACTGAAGCTTTCTTT	CASSPRRENTEAFF
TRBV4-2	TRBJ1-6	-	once	TGTGCCAGCAGCTCGGGATCTGAAAATTCACCCCTCCACTTT	CASSSGSENSPLHF
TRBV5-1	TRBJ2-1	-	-	TGCGCCAGCAGCGAGGGCGGCTCCTACAATGAGCAGTTCTTC	CASSEGGSYNEQFF
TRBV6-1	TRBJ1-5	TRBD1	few	TGTGCCAGCAGCCTAACCGCAGGGGGGCCCCAGCATTTT	CASSLTAGGPQHF
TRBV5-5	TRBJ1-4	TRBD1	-	TGTGCCAGCAGCTTGGTGGGACAGGGGAATGAAAAACTGTTTTTT	CASSLVGQGNEKLFF
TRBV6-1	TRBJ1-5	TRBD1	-	TGTGCCAGCAGTGACGCGACAGGGAAGCGGCCCCAGCATTTT	CASSDATGKRPQHF
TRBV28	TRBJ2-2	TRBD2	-	TGTGCCAGCAGTCCCTTGGGGGGGGCGAACACCGGGGAGCTGTTTTTT	CASSPLGGANTGELFF
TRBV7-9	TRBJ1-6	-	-	TGTGCCAGCAGCTTAGTGAGGACCCAGGGTGGCCCATATAATTCACCCCTCCACTTT	CASSLVRTQGGPYNSPLHF
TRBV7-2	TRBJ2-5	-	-	TGTGCCAGCATCTCCGGCCCCGGGGAGACCCAGTACTTC	CASISGPGETQYF
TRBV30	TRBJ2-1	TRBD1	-	TGTGCCTGGAGTGTACGGGACAGGGACTTCGATGAGCAGTTCTTC	CAWSVRDRDFDEQFF
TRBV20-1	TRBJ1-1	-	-	TGCAGTGCTAGCTTAGGGGTTGAAGCTTTCTTT	CSASLGVEAFF
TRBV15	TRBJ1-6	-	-	TGTGCCACCAGCAGACAGGGGTATAATTCACCCCTCCACTTT	CATSRQGYNSPLHF
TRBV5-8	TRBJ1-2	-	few	TGTGCCAGCAGCTTGGGGGCAGGGCATAACTATGGCTACACCTTC	CASSLGAGHNYGYTF
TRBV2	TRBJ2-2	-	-	TGTGCCAGCAGTGAACAGGGTCCCGGGGAGCTGTTTTTT	CASSEQGPGELFF
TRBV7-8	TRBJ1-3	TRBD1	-	TGTGCCAGCAGCCTAGGGGGCAGCTCTGGAAACACCATATATTTT	CASSLGGSSGNTIYF
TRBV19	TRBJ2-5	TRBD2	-	TGTGCCAGTAGTGGGCTAGCGGGAGGTTTCGTCGAGACCCAGTACTTC	CASSGLAGGFVETQYF
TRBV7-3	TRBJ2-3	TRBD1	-	TGTGCCAGCAGCCGCAGGGGGCGGGATACGCAGTATTTT	CASSRRGRDTQYF
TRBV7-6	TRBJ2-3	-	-	TGTGCCAGCAGCTTAGTTCCTAGCCCAAATACAGATACGCAGTATTTT	CASSLVPSPNTDTQYF
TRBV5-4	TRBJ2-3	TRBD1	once	TGTGCCAGCAGCCCACAGGGGAAGACAGATACGCAGTATTTT	CASSPQGKTDTQYF
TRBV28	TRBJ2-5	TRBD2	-	TGTGCCAGCAGTCGGGGACTAGCGGGGCATCAAGAGACCCAGTACTTC	CASSRGLAGHQETQYF
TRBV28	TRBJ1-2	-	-	TGTGCCAGTAGAAGTGGCGGAGCTAACTATGGCTACACCTTC	CASRSGGANYGYTF
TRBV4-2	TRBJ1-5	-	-	TGTGCCAGCAGCCAAGGGGCAGGGGACCAGCCCCAGCATTTT	CASSQGAGDQPQHF
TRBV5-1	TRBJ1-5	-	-	TGCGCCAGCAGCAGCGGACAGCCAAATCAGCCCCAGCATTTT	CASSSGQPNQPQHF
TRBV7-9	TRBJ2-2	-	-	TGTGCCAGCAGCTTACCCGACAGCCTCAACACCGGGGAGCTGTTTTTT	CASSLPDSLNTGELFF
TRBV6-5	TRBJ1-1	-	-	TGTGCCAGCAGTTACTGGGGCTCTGGTGAAGCTTTCTTT	CASSYWGSGEAFF
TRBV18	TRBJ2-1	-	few	TGTGCCAGCTCACCAGGAGGGGGCACCACCTACAATGAGCAGTTCTTC	CASSPGGGTTYNEQFF
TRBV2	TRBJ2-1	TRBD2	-	TGTGCCAGCAGTGACCAGACTAGCGGTTACAATGAGCAGTTCTTC	CASSDQTSGYNEQFF
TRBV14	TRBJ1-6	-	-	TGTGCCAGCAGCCGCCTTAGGAGAGATTCACCCCTCCACTTT	CASSRLRRDSPLHF
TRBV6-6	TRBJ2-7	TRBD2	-	TGTGCCAGCACCGGTAGGGGACTAGCGATCTACGAGCAGTACTTC	CASTGRGLAIYEQYF
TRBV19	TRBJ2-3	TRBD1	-	TGTGCCAGTACCAAACAGGGGTTTAGCACAGATACGCAGTATTTT	CASTKQGFSTDTQYF
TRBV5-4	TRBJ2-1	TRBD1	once	TGTGCCAGCAGCTCTACAGGGGACGGCACGCGGAATGAGCAGTTCTTC	CASSSTGDGTRNEQFF
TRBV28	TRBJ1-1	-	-	TGTGCCAGCAGTTTATCCACAGGGTTGACTGAAGCTTTCTTT	CASSLSTGLTEAFF
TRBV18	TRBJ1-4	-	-	TGTGCCAGCTCACCACGGCATACTGAAAAACTGTTTTTT	CASSPRHTEKLFF
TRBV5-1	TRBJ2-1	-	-	TGCGCCAGCACCCGGGACTTCGACTCCTACAATGAGCAGTTCTTC	CASTRDFDSYNEQFF
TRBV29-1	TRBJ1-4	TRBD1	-	TGCAGCGTTGAGGGAGGGACAGGGGTCCATGAAAAACTGTTTTTT	CSVEGGTGVHEKLFF
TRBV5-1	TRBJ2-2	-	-	TGCGCCAGCAGCTTGGGGGACTTCTACACCGGGGAGCTGTTTTTT	CASSLGDFYTGELFF
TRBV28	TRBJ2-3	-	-	TGTGCCAGCTGCGGGGTACGAGATACGCAGTATTTT	CASCGVRDTQYF
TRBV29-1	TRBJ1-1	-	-	TGCAGCGTGAGCTCGTTCACTGAAGCTTTCTTT	CSVSSFTEAFF
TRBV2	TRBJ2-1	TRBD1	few	TGTGCCAGCAGAGGACAGGGGGCCCACAATGAGCAGTTCTTC	CASRGQGAHNEQFF
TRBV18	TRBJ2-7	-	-	TGTGCCAGCTCACCAAATCTTAACAGGGAATACGAGCAGTACTTC	CASSPNLNREYEQYF
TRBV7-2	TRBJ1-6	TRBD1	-	TGTGCCAGCAGCTTAGACGGGACAGGGGGCCGTAATTCACCCCTCCACTTT	CASSLDGTGGRNSPLHF
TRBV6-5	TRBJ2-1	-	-	TGTGCCAGCAGCCTCGGGACACTAAGCCATGAGCAGTTCTTC	CASSLGTLSHEQFF
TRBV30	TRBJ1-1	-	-	TGTGCCTGGACCTTGGACAGCTTGAACACTGAAGCTTTCTTT	CAWTLDSLNTEAFF
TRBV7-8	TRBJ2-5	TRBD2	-	TGTGCCAGCAGCTTCATAAGGCTGGCGGGAGGGGAGGAGACCCAGTACTTC	CASSFIRLAGGEETQYF
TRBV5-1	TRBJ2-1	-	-	TGCGCCAGCAGCTCGGACTCTTACAATGAGCAGTTCTTC	CASSSDSYNEQFF
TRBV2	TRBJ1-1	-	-	TGTGCCAGCACGGGAGGTATCAGGGTCACTGAAGCTTTCTTT	CASTGGIRVTEAFF
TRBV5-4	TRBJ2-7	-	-	TGTGCCAGCAGCTTGGTGAGGGGGGGCGACGAGCAGTACTTC	CASSLVRGGDEQYF